These 21 T cell receptor beta chains originate from one sample sequenced in a study of a mutant IDH1 vaccine in newly diagnosed glioma. Sequencing was performed with immunoSEQ multiplex PCR; in TCRdb, only in-frame clones are kept and a portion is missing. The repertoire includes roughly 74,000 clones, roughly 85% of them detected once, and around 0.73% sits in the top ten. Time point meaning: week 23, last vaccination. Vaccine doses each comprised 300 ug of mutant IDH1 20-mer peptide, with topical imiquimod. No antigens are known for them. The source was PBMCs, collected from a glioma patient whose treatment included an IDH1 peptide vaccine. The receptors were gathered from a woman aged 45 to 65 with glioma.

This rearrangement joins TRBV13 to TRBJ2-3; perhaps TRBD2 as D (5 bases). This CDR3 spans 12 amino acids. Germline lookup yields CDR1 PRHDT and CDR2 FYEKMQ (reference sequence). V lost 1 base and J lost 6, with 5 bases in between. This CDR3 reads CASSLERDTQYF. The CDR3 DNA sequence: TGTGCCAGCAGCTTAGAGCGGGATACGCAGTATTTT.

The genes are TRBV9 and TRBJ2-1, with 12 bases that match TRBD2. The J segment lost 4 bases and the V segment lost 4 bases, leaving 3 bases of the junction unmatched. The CDR3 has 15 residues. In germline, CDR1 is SGDLS, CDR2 YYNGEE. The CDR3 protein is CASSPGLAGYNEQFF. CDR3 DNA: TGTGCCAGCAGCCCCGGACTAGCGGGATACAATGAGCAGTTCTTC.

The CDR3 DNA sequence: TGTGCCAGCAGTGAAGCGCTGGACAGGACACCCTTCGGGACTTTCTTT. Translation: CASSEALDRTPFGTFF. The chain has TRBV6-1 and TRBJ1-1; TRBD1 matches at 7 bases. Germline V gene sequence: CDR1 MNHNS, CDR2 SASEGT. CDR3 size: 16 residues. Trimming at V came to 0 bases and at J to 12 bases, leaving 16 bases not matched to a gene.

Regarding this clone: This sample includes further DNA sequences coding for the same CDR3. J is TRBJ2-5 and V is TRBV5-6; TRBD2 is a possible D gene (5 bases). The CDR3 contains 14 residues. CDR1 is SGHDT and CDR2 is YYEEEE in the germline V gene. V was clipped by 5 bases and J by 7 bases, with 18 bases between them. CDR3: CASSSSDYSSTQYF. CDR3 nucleotides: TGTGCCAGCAGTTCTTCCGACTATTCCTCGACCCAGTACTTC.

The V and J genes are TRBV2 and TRBJ1-5, with unresolved D. CDR1 and CDR2 (germline): SNHLY, FYNNEI. This CDR3 spans 12 amino acids. Between the trimmed V and J ends, which lost 3 bases and 7 bases, there was a span of 7 bases. DNA of the CDR3: TGTGCCAGCAGTGAGATTGGGCAGCCCCAGCATTTT. This codes for CASSEIGQPQHF.

This chain joins TRBV5-4 and TRBJ2-1; 9 nucleotides agree with TRBD2. The V gene's germline CDR1 is SGHNT and CDR2 YYREEE (reference sequence). This CDR3 has 15 residues. V lost 4 bases and J lost 8; bases outside the gene matches: 10. This chain's CDR3 is CASSLSGGRADEQFF. As DNA, the CDR3 is TGTGCCAGCAGCCTCAGTGGCGGGAGGGCGGATGAGCAGTTCTTC.

The chain uses TRBV5-8 and TRBJ2-7; D ambiguous. In germline, CDR1 is SGHTS, CDR2 YDEGEE. V lost 2 bases and J 3 bases, leaving 12 bases between the germline ends. The CDR3 length is 14 residues. The CDR3 spells CASSFPGRFYEQYF. CDR3 bases: TGTGCCAGCAGCTTTCCAGGTCGCTTCTACGAGCAGTACTTC. Together with reference TRBV5-8 and TRBJ2-7, the CDR3 gives the full variable domain: EAGVTQSPTHLIKTRGQQATLRCSPISGHTSVYWYQQALGLGLQFLLWYDEGEERNRGNFPPRFSGRQFPNYSSELNVNALELEDSALYLCASSFPGRFYEQYFGPGTRLTVT.

This clone was seen once. This chain joins TRBV29-1 and TRBJ2-5, with D perhaps being TRBD1 or TRBD2 (5 bases each). From germline, CDR1 is SQVTM and CDR2 ANQGSEA. V gave up 6 bases and J gave up 6 bases, with 17 bases separating them. This CDR3 is 13 amino acids long. CDR3 nucleotide sequence: TGCAGCGTCCGGGGCCTAGGGCTACAGACCCAGTACTTC. It specifies CSVRGLGLQTQYF.

The genes are TRBV6-4 and TRBJ2-6; D uncertain. Germline loops: CDR1 MRHNA, CDR2 SNTAGT. The germline V and J ends were trimmed by 7 bases and 1 base, with 5 bases remaining between them. This CDR3 contains 13 residues. In DNA form, the CDR3 reads TGTGCCAGCAAAGGGTCTGGGGCCAACGTCCTGACTTTC. It is translated as CASKGSGANVLTF.

V gene TRBV4-1 combines with J gene TRBJ1-4; D may be TRBD1 (5 bases). V was shortened by 2 bases and J by 3 bases, with 10 bases between the two germline ends. The length of the CDR3 is 15 residues. From germline, CDR1 is MGHRA and CDR2 YSYEKL. The DNA of the CDR3 is TGCGCCAGCAGCCAACGGGCAGGGCCTAATGAAAAACTGTTTTTT. The encoded protein is CASSQRAGPNEKLFF.

The chain uses TRBV27 and TRBJ2-5; 14 positions agree with TRBD2. The germline V gene encodes CDR1 MNHEY and CDR2 SMNVEV (reference sequence). This CDR3 contains 16 residues. Trimming took 7 bases from V and 2 from J; bases not matched to a gene: 6. In nucleotides, the CDR3 is TGTGCCAGCATGACTAGCGGGAGGGGTGGGCAAGAGACCCAGTACTTC. Its translation is CASMTSGRGGQETQYF.

This clone was counted a single time. The chain couples TRBV10-2 to TRBJ2-7; 10 bases map to TRBD2. The CDR3 covers 13 residues. Germline lookup yields CDR1 WSHSY and CDR2 SAAADI. The junction had 0 bases not matched to a gene; V was cut back by 5 bases and J by 2 bases. The CDR3 region is CASSSGRAYEQYF. The CDR3 bases are TGCGCCAGCAGTAGCGGGAGGGCCTACGAGCAGTACTTC.

The chain has TRBV29-1 and TRBJ1-3, with TRBD1 as a possible D gene (6 bases). With 1 base removed from V and 3 bases from J, the gap between germline ends came to 13 bases. Germline CDR1 is SQVTM and CDR2 is ANQGSEA. The CDR3 loop spans 15 amino acids. Here the CDR3 reads CSVEGIGGLGNTIYF. The CDR3, as DNA: TGCAGCGTTGAAGGGATCGGGGGGCTTGGAAACACCATATATTTT. The variable domain in full, with the rest retrieved from reference TRBV29-1 and TRBJ1-3, is SAVISQKPSRDICQRGTSLTIQCQVDSQVTMMFWYRQQPGQSLTLIATANQGSEATYESGFVIDKFPISRPNLTFSTLTVSNMSPEDSSIYLCSVEGIGGLGNTIYFGEGSWLTVV.

This clone has just a few counts. The genes are TRBV10-1 and TRBJ2-3; a possible D gene is TRBD1 (5 bases). V lost 2 bases to trimming and J lost 3 bases, with 6 bases between them. This CDR3 is 13 amino acids long. From germline, CDR1 is WNHNN and CDR2 SYGVQD (reference sequence). In DNA, the CDR3 is TGCGCCAGCAGTGAGGCAGGGACAGATACGCAGTATTTT. Translation: CASSEAGTDTQYF.

The gene calls are TRBV10-3 and TRBJ1-1; D might be TRBD1 (5 bases). Per the germline V gene, CDR1 is ENHRY and CDR2 is SYGVKD. The CDR3 has 17 residues. Trimming cost V 0 bases and J 2 bases, with 16 bases left between them. The CDR3 protein is CAISESTQSRGNTEAFF. Written as DNA, the CDR3 is TGTGCCATCAGTGAGTCGACTCAGTCAAGGGGCAACACTGAAGCTTTCTTT.

This clone occurred once. V is TRBV4-1 and J is TRBJ2-1, with 10 positions matching TRBD2. Trimming at V came to 4 bases and at J to 8 bases, leaving 8 bases not matched to a gene. CDR1 is MGHRA and CDR2 is YSYEKL in the germline V gene. The CDR3 is made up of 15 amino acids. CDR3: CASSPPSGSSYEQFF. The CDR3 nucleotides read TGCGCCAGCAGCCCCCCTAGCGGGAGTTCCTATGAGCAGTTCTTC.

This chain uses TRBV5-8 with TRBJ2-5; D is perhaps TRBD2 (6 bases). CDR3 length: 15 amino acids. CDR1 is SGHTS and CDR2 is YDEGEE in the germline V gene. The V end lost 4 bases, the J end lost 3 bases, and 16 bases lay between the germline ends. The CDR3 coding sequence is TGTGCCAGCAGCCCGGCGTTGGGGGGAGAAGAGACCCAGTACTTC. Protein product: CASSPALGGEETQYF.

The table lists this clone with a count of one. The rearrangement joins TRBV10-3 to TRBJ2-7; 12 bases align to TRBD1. CDR3 length: 20 amino acids. Germline V lookup: CDR1 ENHRY, CDR2 SYGVKD. V lost 5 bases and J lost 3; bases outside the gene matches: 20. CDR3 sequence (DNA): TGTGCCATCAGTCGAAAAATACCGGGACAGGGGGCTACGTTGCTCTACGAGCAGTACTTC. It encodes CAISRKIPGQGATLLYEQYF.

The chain couples TRBV28 to TRBJ2-7; no clear D. V was pared by 5 bases and J by 3 bases, with 11 bases between. The CDR3 spans 13 residues. The germline V gene has CDR1 MDHEN and CDR2 SYDVKM. The CDR3 loop reads CASSLTGGYEQYF. CDR3 coding DNA: TGTGCCAGCAGTCTAACGGGCGGCTACGAGCAGTACTTC. The complete variable domain, with remaining parts taken from reference TRBV28 and TRBJ2-7, reads DVKVTQSSRYLVKRTGEKVFLECVQDMDHENMFWYRQDPGLGLRLIYFSYDVKMKEKGDIPEGYSVSREKKERFSLILESASTNQTSMYLCASSLTGGYEQYFGPGTRLTVT.

This rearrangement joins TRBV5-1 to TRBJ2-7, with TRBD2 matching 12 bases. The CDR3 spans 15 residues. V trimming: 4 bases; J trimming: 2 bases; junction bases outside the gene matches: 4. Germline CDR1 reads SGHRS; CDR2 reads YFSETQ. CDR3 sequence reads: CASSPRTSGAYEQYF. CDR3 DNA: TGCGCCAGCAGCCCGCGGACTAGCGGGGCCTACGAGCAGTACTTC.

This clone has a handful of counts. The chain couples TRBV11-2 to TRBJ2-7; no clear D. The CDR3 contains 11 residues. Between the trimmed V and J ends, which lost 6 bases and 5 bases, there was a span of 8 bases. Germline loops: CDR1 SGHAT, CDR2 FQNNGV. In nucleotides, the CDR3 is TGTGCCAGCAGGGGTAGGCACGAGCAGTACTTC. Protein product: CASRGRHEQYF.